This T cell receptor (beta chain) was documented in a study of cytomegalovirus exposure and HLA in healthy donors. This clone was seen a single time. Its antigen is still unknown. Amplification used 60 Vbeta primers and 13 Jbeta primers. Generated by immunoSEQ multiplex PCR, the TCRdb table keeps only in-frame clones and is missing some. The table includes about 140,000 clones, just under 85% detected once. V lost 0 bases, J lost 4 bases, and 15 bases lay in between. Germline CDR1 SGHDN, CDR2 FVKESK. This CDR3 spans 16 amino acids. Study-wide points: Rare TCR sequences predominated, though certain public TCRs were found in many donors.

Sequencing used PBMCs. This clonotype originated in a young man in good health and CMV-seropositive. The V and J genes are TRBV14 and TRBJ1-1; D gene ambiguous. CDR3 DNA: TGTGCCAGCAGCCAAGATATTGGCAAAAGTGGCACTGAAGCTTTCTTT. Protein product: CASSQDIGKSGTEAFF.